This section outlines one TCR beta chain sequence together with its context. The antigen is not known. The junction differs from germline at one of its ends, possibly a read error. The sample has other DNA sequences that encode this CDR3 too. CDR1 is SQVTM, CDR2 ANQGSEA, per germline. The CDR3 sequence is 13 residues long. Using immunoSEQ multiplex PCR, the repertoire was profiled, and TCRdb retains in-frame clones only, with some absent. The sample contains roughly 1,500,000 clones, 95% to 99% of which appear only once. This sample was included in a study of shared clonotypes between healthy human individuals. For the study at large: A donor's plate count was three for CD4 naive and three for CD4 memory; CD8 naive had two and CD8 memory one.

General study points: Among donors, clonotype sharing was expected to be affected by sequencing depth. Larger estimated richness was generally seen in naive subsets than in memory subsets. Sorted-subset samples were not fully sequenced, rarefaction indicated.

Sequenced material: naive CD4+ T cells sorted from blood. Indicated subset: CD45RA+ positively selected. V and J are TRBV29-1 and TRBJ2-1; TRBD2 matches 11 bases. The TCR originated in a man between 25 and 39 years old in good health. This CDR3 is CSGRTSGYNEQFF. The DNA of the CDR3 is TGCAGCGGGAGGACTAGCGGGTACAATGAGCAATTCTTC.